This entry lists 15 T cell receptor beta chains sequenced from one sample in a study of radiotherapy plus CTLA-4 blockade in lung cancer (dated by TCRdb to the late 2010s). The library was prepared using the immunoSEQ multiplex PCR assay. TCRdb took this table from immuneACCESS and kept in-frame rearrangements with V and J called. Such tables lack part of the clones; where checked against another copy, unresolved V genes explain under half of the gap, and the rest is unexplained. For this sample there are 80,000 to 95,000 clones; roughly 80% appear just once. More than 20% of the sample lies in the top ten. The material sequenced was peripheral blood, taken from a patient treated with radiotherapy plus ipilimumab. The receptors stem from a human donor with non-small cell lung cancer that progressed on radiotherapy plus ipilimumab.

By sample fraction, this clone is medium-sized. The rearrangement uses TRBV7-9 and TRBJ2-7; 7 bases are a match to TRBD2. V lost 5 bases, J lost 3 bases, and 7 bases stayed unmatched. The CDR3 covers 14 residues. Per germline, CDR1 SEHNR and CDR2 FQNEAQ (reference sequence). CDR3 sequence reads: CASSHRDYNYEQYF. In DNA, the CDR3 is TGTGCCAGCAGCCACCGGGACTATAACTACGAGCAGTACTTC.

V and J are TRBV6-1 and TRBJ1-4; no reliable D call. The V gene's germline CDR1 is MNHNS and CDR2 SASEGT. The CDR3 extends over 14 amino acids. V gave up 6 bases and J gave up 4 bases, with 12 bases separating them. CDR3 region: CASRREDYNEKLFF. The CDR3 region has the DNA TGTGCCAGCAGGAGGGAGGACTATAATGAAAAACTGTTTTTT.

The chain combines TRBV27 with TRBJ1-6, with 8 bases lining up with TRBD1. The CDR3 sequence is 16 residues long. J was trimmed by 10 bases and V by 5 bases; bases with no gene match: 13. Per the germline V gene, CDR1 is MNHEY and CDR2 is SMNVEV (reference sequence). CDR3 nucleotide sequence: TGTGCCAGCAGTCTAGAATTCAGGGGGCCTAGCTCACCCCTCCACTTT. Translated, it gives CASSLEFRGPSSPLHF.

The gene calls are TRBV6-5 and TRBJ1-2; no clear D gene. Looked up from germline, CDR1 is MNHEY and CDR2 is SVGAGI. The CDR3 contains 15 residues. Deletions cut 0 bases from V and 3 bases from J, with 11 bases between. The chain's CDR3 is CASSYSQTADYGYTF. DNA for the CDR3: TGTGCCAGCAGTTACTCTCAGACGGCCGACTATGGCTACACCTTC.

The chain combines TRBV19 with TRBJ1-1, with a weak D call TRBD1 (5 bases). Germline CDR1 is LNHDA and CDR2 is SQIVND (reference sequence). The CDR3 extends over 15 amino acids. V was shortened by 3 bases and J by 1 base, with 12 bases between the two germline ends. The DNA of the CDR3 is TGTGCCAGTAGTATGCAGGGAGCCACGAACACTGAAGCTTTCTTT. The encoded protein is CASSMQGATNTEAFF.

This chain links TRBV6-5 with TRBJ1-2; D remains ambiguous. CDR1 is MNHEY and CDR2 is SVGAGI in the germline V gene. This CDR3 is built from 13 residues. Trimming took off 6 bases at V and 7 bases at J, with 15 bases between the two ends. CDR3 in amino acids: CASSVSLNRGYTF. The CDR3 DNA sequence: TGTGCCAGCAGCGTATCCCTTAACCGTGGCTACACCTTC.

In DNA, the CDR3 is TGTGCCAGTAGTAAGCCACCGCGACAGGGGTGGGAAGAGACCCAGTACTTC. Translating gives CASSKPPRQGWEETQYF. This chain joins TRBV19 and TRBJ2-5; 8 bases align to TRBD1. Germline assignment: CDR1 LNHDA and CDR2 SQIVND (reference sequence). Trimming removed 4 bases from V and 3 bases from J; junction bases left unmatched: 13. This CDR3 has 17 residues.

In regard to this clone: The same CDR3 arises from other DNA sequences in this sample as well. The V gene is TRBV30, the J gene TRBJ2-7; TRBD2 agrees at 11 bases. Germline V lookup: CDR1 GTSNPN, CDR2 SVGIG (reference sequence). Germline trimming cut 3 bases from V and 6 bases from J; bases unmatched to any gene: 7. There are 14 residues in the CDR3. CDR3 loop: CAWSSLAGVAEQYF. CDR3 DNA sequence: TGTGCCTGGAGCTCACTAGCGGGAGTTGCCGAGCAGTACTTC.

The V and J genes are TRBV30 and TRBJ1-4; TRBD1 agrees at 8 bases. After removal of 0 bases from V and 5 bases from J, the junction contained 11 bases not matched to a gene. There are 17 residues in the CDR3. From germline, CDR1 is GTSNPN and CDR2 SVGIG (reference sequence). CDR3 DNA: TGTGCCTGGAGTGTCCCCCGGACAGGGAGATTCAATGAAAAACTGTTTTTT. This gives the protein CAWSVPRTGRFNEKLFF.

The chain recombines TRBV20-1 with TRBJ2-7; no definite D call. From germline, CDR1 is DFQATT and CDR2 SNEGSKA (reference sequence). The CDR3 totals 11 residues. The V end was cut by 6 bases, the J end by 3 bases, with 9 bases between. The CDR3 sequence is CSATLDYEQYF. In DNA, the CDR3 is TGCAGTGCGACCCTGGACTACGAGCAGTACTTC.

This clone is a singleton in its sample. This rearrangement joins TRBV11-2 to TRBJ1-3; D remains ambiguous. With 5 bases removed from V and 1 base from J, the gap between germline ends came to 9 bases. The CDR3 has 14 amino acids. Germline V gene sequence: CDR1 SGHAT, CDR2 FQNNGV. DNA of the CDR3: TGTGCCAGCAGCGATGGGGAGTCTGGAAACACCATATATTTT. It translates to CASSDGESGNTIYF.

This sequence joins TRBV23-1 and TRBJ2-7; D perhaps matches TRBD1 (6 bases). TRBV23-1 carries the ORF label, with uncertain function. This CDR3 region has 14 residues. Trimming left V 4 bases short and J 3 bases short, with 13 bases between. As DNA, the CDR3 is TGCGCCAGCAGTCTACAGGGCACGATCTACGAGCAGTACTTC. It is translated as CASSLQGTIYEQYF.

Only one count was recorded for this clone. This chain uses TRBV27 with TRBJ1-1; D gene uncertain. CDR1 is MNHEY and CDR2 is SMNVEV in the germline V gene (reference sequence). V was pared by 5 bases and J by 5 bases, with 15 bases between. CDR3 length equals 14 residues. The CDR3 DNA sequence: TGTGCCAGCAGTCAAATTTGGGGTAAGACTGAAGCTTTCTTT. Protein: CASSQIWGKTEAFF.

The V gene is TRBV27, the J gene TRBJ2-3, with D unclear. V gave up 5 bases and J gave up 2 bases, with 5 bases separating them. Germline assignment: CDR1 MNHEY and CDR2 SMNVEV (reference sequence). CDR3 length: 12 residues. The chain's CDR3 is CASSTHTDTQYF. CDR3 nucleotides: TGTGCCAGCAGTACCCACACAGATACGCAGTATTTT.

The chain links TRBV11-2 to TRBJ1-1; D is unresolved. The CDR3 spans 13 residues. V was pared by 5 bases and J by 3 bases, with 10 bases between. Germline CDR1 and CDR2: SGHAT and FQNNGV. The CDR3 protein is CASSPWTDTEAFF. The CDR3, as DNA: TGTGCCAGCAGCCCCTGGACGGACACTGAAGCTTTCTTT.